This TCR beta chain was identified during a study of OX40 agonist ivuxolimab in advanced cancers. Study-wide results and limits: In CD8+ T cells, expanded clones were on average more numerous than in CD4+. Doses of 0.1 to 3.0 mg/kg were accompanied by clonal expansion of CD4+ and CD8+ blood T cells by week 6.

Measured with immunoSEQ multiplex PCR; TCRdb has only the in-frame clones, and not every one. The repertoire holds fewer than 200,000 clones, with around 94% as singletons. Germline V gene sequence: CDR1 SGHRS, CDR2 YFSETQ. CDR3 length: 15 residues. Trimming took off 7 bases at V and 4 bases at J, with 20 bases between the two ends. This clone came up once. Its target is unknown. This clonotype originated in an adult with an advanced solid tumor such as melanoma, head and neck, liver or kidney cancer. This material consisted of CD4+ or CD8+ T cells sorted from blood, taken in a trial of the OX40 agonist ivuxolimab. The J gene is TRBJ1-2, the V gene TRBV5-1; D gene uncertain. CDR3 bases: TGCGCCAGCCGAGGGAGTACGGCGTTTAGCTATGGCTACACCTTC. As protein: CASRGSTAFSYGYTF.